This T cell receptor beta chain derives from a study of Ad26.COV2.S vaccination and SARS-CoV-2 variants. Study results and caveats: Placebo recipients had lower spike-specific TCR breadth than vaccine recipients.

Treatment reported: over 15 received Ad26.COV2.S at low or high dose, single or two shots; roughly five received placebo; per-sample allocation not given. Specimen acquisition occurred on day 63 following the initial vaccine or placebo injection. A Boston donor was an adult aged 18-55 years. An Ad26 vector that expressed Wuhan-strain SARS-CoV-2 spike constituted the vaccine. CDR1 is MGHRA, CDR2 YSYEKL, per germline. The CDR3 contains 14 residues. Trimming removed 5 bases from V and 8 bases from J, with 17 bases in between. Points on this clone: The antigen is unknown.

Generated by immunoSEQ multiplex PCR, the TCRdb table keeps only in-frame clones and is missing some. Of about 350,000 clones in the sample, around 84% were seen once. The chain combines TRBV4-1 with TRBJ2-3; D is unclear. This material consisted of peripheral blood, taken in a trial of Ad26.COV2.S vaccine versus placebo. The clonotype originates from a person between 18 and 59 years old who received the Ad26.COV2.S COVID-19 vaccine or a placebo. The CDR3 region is CASSARQLGFTQYF. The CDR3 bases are TGCGCCAGCAGCGCCCGGCAGCTCGGGTTTACGCAGTATTTT.